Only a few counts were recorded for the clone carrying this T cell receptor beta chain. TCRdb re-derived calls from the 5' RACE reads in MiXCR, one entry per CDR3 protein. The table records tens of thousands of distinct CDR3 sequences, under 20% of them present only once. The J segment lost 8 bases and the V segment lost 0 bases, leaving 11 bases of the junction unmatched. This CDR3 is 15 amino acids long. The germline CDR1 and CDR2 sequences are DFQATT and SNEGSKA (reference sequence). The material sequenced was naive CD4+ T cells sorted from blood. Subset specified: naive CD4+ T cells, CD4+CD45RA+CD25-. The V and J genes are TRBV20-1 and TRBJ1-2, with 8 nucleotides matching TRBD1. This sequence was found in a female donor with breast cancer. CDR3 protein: CSARDQGAPLWGYTF. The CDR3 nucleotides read TGCAGTGCTAGAGATCAGGGGGCGCCCCTATGGGGCTACACCTTC.